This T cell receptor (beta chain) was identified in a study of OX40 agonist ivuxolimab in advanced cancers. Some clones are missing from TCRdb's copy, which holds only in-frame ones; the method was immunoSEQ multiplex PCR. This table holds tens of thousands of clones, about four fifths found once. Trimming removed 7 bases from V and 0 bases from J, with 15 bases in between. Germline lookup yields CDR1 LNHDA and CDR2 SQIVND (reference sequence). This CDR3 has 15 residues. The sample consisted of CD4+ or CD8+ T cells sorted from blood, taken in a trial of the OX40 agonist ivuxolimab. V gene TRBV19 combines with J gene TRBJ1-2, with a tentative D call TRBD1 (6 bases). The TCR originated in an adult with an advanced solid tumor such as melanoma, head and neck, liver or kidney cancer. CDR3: CASTLPGHTNYGYTF. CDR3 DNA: TGTGCCAGTACCCTACCGGGACACACTAACTATGGCTACACCTTC.